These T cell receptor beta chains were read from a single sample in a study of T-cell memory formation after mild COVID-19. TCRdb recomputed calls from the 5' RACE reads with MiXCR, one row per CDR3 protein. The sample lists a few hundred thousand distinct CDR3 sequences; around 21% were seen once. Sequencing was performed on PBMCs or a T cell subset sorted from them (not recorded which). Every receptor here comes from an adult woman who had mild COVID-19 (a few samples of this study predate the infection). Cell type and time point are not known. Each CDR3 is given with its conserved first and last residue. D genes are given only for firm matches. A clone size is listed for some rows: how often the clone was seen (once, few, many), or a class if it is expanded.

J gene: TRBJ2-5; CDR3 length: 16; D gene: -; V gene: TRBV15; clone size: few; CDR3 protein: CATSRDFGQRQETQYF; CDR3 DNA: TGTGCCACCAGCAGAGATTTCGGACAACGTCAAGAGACCCAGTACTTC
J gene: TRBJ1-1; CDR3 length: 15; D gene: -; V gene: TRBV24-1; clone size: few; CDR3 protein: CATSDPTGQNTEAFF; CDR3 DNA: TGTGCCACCAGTGATCCAACAGGCCAGAACACTGAAGCTTTCTTT
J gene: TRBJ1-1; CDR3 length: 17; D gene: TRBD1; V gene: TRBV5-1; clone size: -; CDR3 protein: CASSLLRQGGLNTEAFF; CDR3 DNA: TGCGCCAGCAGCTTGCTGCGACAGGGGGGACTGAACACTGAAGCTTTCTTT
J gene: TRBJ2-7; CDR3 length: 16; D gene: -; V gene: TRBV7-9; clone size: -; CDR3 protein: CASSLRVTQGSDEQYF; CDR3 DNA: TGTGCCAGCAGCTTAAGGGTAACGCAGGGTAGCGACGAGCAGTACTTC
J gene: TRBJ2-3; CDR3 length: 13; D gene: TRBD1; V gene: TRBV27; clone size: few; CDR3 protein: CASRTGGVDTQYF; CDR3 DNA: TGTGCCAGCAGGACAGGGGGGGTAGATACGCAGTATTTT
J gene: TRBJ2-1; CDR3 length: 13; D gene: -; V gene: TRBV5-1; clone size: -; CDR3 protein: CASSFGYRGEQFF; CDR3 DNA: TGCGCCAGCAGCTTTGGATACAGAGGCGAGCAGTTCTTC
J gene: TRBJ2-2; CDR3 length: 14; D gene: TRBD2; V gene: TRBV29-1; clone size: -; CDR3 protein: CSVPGSGGSGELFF; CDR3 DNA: TGCAGCGTTCCCGGATCGGGGGGATCCGGGGAGCTGTTTTTT
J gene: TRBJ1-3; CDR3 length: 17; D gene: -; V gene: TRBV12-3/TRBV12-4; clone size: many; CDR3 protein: CASSRSDMGFSGNTIYF; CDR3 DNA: TGTGCCAGCAGTAGATCGGACATGGGGTTCTCTGGAAACACCATATATTTT
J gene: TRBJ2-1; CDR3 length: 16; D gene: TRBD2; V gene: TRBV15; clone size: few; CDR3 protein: CATSRDHGTSVYEQFF; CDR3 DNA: TGTGCCACCAGCAGAGATCATGGGACTAGCGTCTATGAGCAGTTCTTC
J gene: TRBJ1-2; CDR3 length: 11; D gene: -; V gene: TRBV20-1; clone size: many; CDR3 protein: CSARENYGYTF; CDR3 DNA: TGCAGTGCGAGGGAAAACTATGGCTACACCTTC
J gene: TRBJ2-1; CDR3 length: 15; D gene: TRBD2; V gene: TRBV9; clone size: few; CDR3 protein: CASSGTSGRLYEQFF; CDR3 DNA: TGTGCCAGCAGCGGTACTAGCGGGAGACTGTATGAGCAGTTCTTC
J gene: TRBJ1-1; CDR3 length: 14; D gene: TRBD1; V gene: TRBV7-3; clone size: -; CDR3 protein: CASSQGQPNTEAFF; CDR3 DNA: TGTGCCAGCAGCCAGGGACAGCCAAACACTGAAGCTTTCTTT
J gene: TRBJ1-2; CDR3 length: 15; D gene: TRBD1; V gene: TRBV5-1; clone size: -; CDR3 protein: CASSFPGQANYGYTF; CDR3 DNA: TGCGCCAGCAGCTTCCCCGGACAGGCGAACTATGGCTACACCTTC
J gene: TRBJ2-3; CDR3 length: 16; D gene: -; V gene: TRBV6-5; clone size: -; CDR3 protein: CASSYSAGFGTDTQYF; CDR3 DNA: TGTGCCAGCAGTTACTCGGCCGGGTTTGGCACAGATACGCAGTATTTT
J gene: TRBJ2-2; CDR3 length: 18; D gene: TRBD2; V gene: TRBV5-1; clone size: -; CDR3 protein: CASSWKPTSGGDTGELFF; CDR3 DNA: TGCGCCAGCAGCTGGAAGCCGACTAGCGGGGGGGACACCGGGGAGCTGTTTTTT
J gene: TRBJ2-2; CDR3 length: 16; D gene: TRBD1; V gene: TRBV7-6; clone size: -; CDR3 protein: CASSLNRGRRTGELFF; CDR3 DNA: TGTGCCAGCAGCTTAAACAGGGGGCGTCGAACCGGGGAGCTGTTTTTT
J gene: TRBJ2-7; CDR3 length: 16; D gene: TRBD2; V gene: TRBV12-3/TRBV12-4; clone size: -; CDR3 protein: CASSLRVTGGQYEQYF; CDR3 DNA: TGTGCCAGCAGTTTACGCGTAACGGGGGGTCAATACGAGCAGTACTTC
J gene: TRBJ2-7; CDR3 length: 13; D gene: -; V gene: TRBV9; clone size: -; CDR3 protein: CASSIGVLNEQYF; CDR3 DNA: TGTGCCAGCAGCATCGGGGTCCTCAACGAGCAGTACTTC
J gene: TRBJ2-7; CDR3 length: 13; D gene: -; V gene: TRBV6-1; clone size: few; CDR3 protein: CASRSMTGYEQYF; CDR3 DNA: TGTGCCAGCCGGTCCATGACTGGTTACGAGCAGTACTTC
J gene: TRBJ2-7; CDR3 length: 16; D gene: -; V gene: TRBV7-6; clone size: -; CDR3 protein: CASSRRSGVGLDEQYF; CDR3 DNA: TGTGCCAGCAGCCGCAGGAGCGGCGTCGGGTTGGACGAGCAGTACTTC
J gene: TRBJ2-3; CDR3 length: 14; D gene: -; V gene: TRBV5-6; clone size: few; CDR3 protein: CASSLPGSPDTQYF; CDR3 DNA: TGTGCCAGCAGCTTGCCCGGGTCCCCAGATACGCAGTATTTT
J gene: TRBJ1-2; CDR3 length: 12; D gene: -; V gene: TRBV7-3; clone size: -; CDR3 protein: CASSSEGSGYTF; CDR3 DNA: TGTGCCAGCAGCTCCGAGGGGAGTGGCTACACCTTC
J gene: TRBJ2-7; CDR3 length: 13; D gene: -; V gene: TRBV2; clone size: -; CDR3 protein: CASSETTTGEQYF; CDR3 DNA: TGTGCCAGCAGTGAAACGACCACGGGTGAGCAGTACTTC
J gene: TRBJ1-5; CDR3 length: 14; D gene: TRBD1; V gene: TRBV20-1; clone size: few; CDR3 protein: CSALEGAHLQPQHF; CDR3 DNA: TGCAGTGCCCTGGAGGGGGCTCATCTCCAGCCCCAGCATTTT
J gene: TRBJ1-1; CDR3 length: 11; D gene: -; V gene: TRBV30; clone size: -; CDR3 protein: CAWSVTFEAFF; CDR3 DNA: TGTGCCTGGAGTGTAACTTTTGAAGCTTTCTTT
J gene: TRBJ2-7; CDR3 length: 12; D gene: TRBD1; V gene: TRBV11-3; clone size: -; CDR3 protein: CASSSDDRVENF; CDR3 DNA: TGTGCCAGCAGCTCAGACGACAGGGTTGAGAACTTC
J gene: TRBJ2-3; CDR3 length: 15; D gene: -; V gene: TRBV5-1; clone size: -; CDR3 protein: CASSLDGAHTDTQYF; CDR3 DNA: TGCGCCAGCAGCTTGGACGGGGCTCACACAGATACGCAGTATTTT
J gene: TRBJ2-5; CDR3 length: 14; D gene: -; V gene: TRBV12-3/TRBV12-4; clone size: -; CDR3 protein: CASSSDTGGWTQYF; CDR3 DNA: TGTGCCAGCAGTTCGGACACGGGCGGGTGGACCCAGTACTTC
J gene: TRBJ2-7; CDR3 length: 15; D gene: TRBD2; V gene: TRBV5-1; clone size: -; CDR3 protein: CASSLKNPGGLEQYF; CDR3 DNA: TGCGCCAGCAGCTTGAAAAACCCGGGGGGTCTCGAGCAGTACTTC
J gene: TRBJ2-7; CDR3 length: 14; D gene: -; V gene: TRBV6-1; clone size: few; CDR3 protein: CASSERLGGYEQYF; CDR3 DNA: TGTGCCAGCAGTGAGAGGCTAGGTGGCTACGAGCAGTACTTC
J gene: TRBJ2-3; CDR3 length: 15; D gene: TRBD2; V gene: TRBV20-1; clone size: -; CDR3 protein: CSAASARGGVDTQYF; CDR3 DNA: TGCAGTGCCGCAAGTGCCCGGGGGGGGGTGGATACGCAGTATTTT
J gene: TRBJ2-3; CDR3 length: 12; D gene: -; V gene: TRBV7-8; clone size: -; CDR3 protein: CASSLTIGLQYF; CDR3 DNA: TGTGCCAGCAGCTTAACGATAGGTTTGCAGTATTTT
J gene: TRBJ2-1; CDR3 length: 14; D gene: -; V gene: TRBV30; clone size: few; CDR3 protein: CAWSVTVSYNEQFF; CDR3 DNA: TGTGCCTGGAGTGTCACCGTCTCCTACAATGAGCAGTTCTTC
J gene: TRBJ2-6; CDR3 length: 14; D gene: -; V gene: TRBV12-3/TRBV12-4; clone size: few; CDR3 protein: CASSLASGANVLTF; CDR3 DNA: TGTGCCAGCAGTTTAGCTTCCGGGGCCAACGTCCTGACTTTC
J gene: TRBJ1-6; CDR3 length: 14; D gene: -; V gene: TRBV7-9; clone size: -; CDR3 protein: CASRHTGFNSPLHF; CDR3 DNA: TGTGCCAGCAGACACACCGGTTTCAATTCACCCCTCCACTTT
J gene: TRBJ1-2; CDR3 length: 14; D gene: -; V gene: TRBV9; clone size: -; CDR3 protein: CASSVEATNYGYTF; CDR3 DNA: TGTGCCAGCAGCGTAGAGGCAACTAACTATGGCTACACCTTC
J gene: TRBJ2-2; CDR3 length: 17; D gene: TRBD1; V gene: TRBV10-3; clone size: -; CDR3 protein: CAIRGTALLTDTGELFF; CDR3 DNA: TGTGCCATCAGGGGGACAGCTCTATTGACCGACACCGGGGAGCTGTTTTTT
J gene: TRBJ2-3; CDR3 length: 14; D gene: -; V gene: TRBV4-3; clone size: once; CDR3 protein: CASSQEPGSDTQYF; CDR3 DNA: TGCGCCAGCAGCCAAGAGCCGGGGTCAGATACGCAGTATTTT
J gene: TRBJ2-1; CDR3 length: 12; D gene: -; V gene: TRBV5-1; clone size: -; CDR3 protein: CASSLTVVEQFF; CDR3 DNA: TGCGCCAGCAGCTTGACGGTAGTTGAGCAGTTCTTC
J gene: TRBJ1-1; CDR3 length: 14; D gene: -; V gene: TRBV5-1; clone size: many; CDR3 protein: CASSLGQRNTEAFF; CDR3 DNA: TGCGCCAGCAGCTTGGGACAGAGGAACACTGAAGCTTTCTTT
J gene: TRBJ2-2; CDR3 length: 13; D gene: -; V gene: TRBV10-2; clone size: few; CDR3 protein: CASRRENTGELFF; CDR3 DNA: TGCGCCAGCAGGCGGGAGAACACCGGGGAGCTGTTTTTT
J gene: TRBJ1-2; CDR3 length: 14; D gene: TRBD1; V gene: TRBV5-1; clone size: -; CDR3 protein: CASSLGDSNYGYTF; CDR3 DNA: TGCGCCAGCAGCTTGGGGGACAGCAACTATGGCTACACCTTC
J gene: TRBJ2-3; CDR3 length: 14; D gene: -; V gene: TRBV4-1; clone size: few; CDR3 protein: CASSQGGSTDTQYF; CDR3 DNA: TGCGCCAGCAGCCAAGGAGGGAGCACAGATACGCAGTATTTT
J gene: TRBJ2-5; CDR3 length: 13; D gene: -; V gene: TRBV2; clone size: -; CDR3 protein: CASMASYDGTQYF; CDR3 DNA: TGTGCCAGCATGGCCTCTTACGACGGGACCCAGTACTTC
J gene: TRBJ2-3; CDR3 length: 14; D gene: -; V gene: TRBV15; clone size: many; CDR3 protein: CATSPQVYTDTQYF; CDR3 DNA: TGTGCCACCAGCCCCCAAGTGTACACAGATACGCAGTATTTT
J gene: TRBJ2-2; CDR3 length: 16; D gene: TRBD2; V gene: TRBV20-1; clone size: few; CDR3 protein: CSASKGLAGEGGELFF; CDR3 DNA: TGCAGTGCTAGCAAGGGACTAGCGGGAGAAGGTGGGGAGCTGTTTTTT
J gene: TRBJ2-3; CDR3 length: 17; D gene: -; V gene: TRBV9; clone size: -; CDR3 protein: CASSVAGGQIRTDTQYF; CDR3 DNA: TGTGCCAGCAGCGTAGCTGGGGGTCAGATAAGAACAGATACGCAGTATTTT
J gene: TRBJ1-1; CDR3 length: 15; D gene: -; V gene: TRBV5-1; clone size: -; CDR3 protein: CASSSEHPGATEAFF; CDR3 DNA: TGCGCCAGCAGCTCGGAGCACCCTGGGGCCACTGAAGCTTTCTTT
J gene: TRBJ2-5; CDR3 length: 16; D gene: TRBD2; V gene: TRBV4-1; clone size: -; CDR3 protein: CASSPLVGLARETQYF; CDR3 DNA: TGCGCCAGCAGCCCCCTCGTAGGACTAGCCCGGGAGACCCAGTACTTC
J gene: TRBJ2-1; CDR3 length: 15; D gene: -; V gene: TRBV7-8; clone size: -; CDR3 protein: CASSLLGIAGDEQFF; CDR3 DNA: TGTGCCAGCAGCTTATTAGGTATCGCCGGGGATGAGCAGTTCTTC
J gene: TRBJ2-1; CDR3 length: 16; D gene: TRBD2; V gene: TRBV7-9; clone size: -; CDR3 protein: CASSSTRAGGYNEQFF; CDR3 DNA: TGTGCCAGCAGCTCCACGCGGGCGGGGGGGTACAATGAGCAGTTCTTC
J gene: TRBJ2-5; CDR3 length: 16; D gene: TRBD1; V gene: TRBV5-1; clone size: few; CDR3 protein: CASSFPSGQGLETQYF; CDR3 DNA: TGCGCCAGCAGCTTCCCCTCGGGACAGGGGTTGGAGACCCAGTACTTC
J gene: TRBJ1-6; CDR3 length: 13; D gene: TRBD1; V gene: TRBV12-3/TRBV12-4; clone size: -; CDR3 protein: CASSWTGDSPLHF; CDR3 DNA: TGTGCCAGCAGTTGGACAGGGGATTCACCCCTCCACTTT
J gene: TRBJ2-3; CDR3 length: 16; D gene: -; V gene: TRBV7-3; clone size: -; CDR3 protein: CASSEGVGTLTDTQYF; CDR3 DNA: TGTGCCAGCAGTGAAGGGGTGGGCACACTCACAGATACGCAGTATTTT